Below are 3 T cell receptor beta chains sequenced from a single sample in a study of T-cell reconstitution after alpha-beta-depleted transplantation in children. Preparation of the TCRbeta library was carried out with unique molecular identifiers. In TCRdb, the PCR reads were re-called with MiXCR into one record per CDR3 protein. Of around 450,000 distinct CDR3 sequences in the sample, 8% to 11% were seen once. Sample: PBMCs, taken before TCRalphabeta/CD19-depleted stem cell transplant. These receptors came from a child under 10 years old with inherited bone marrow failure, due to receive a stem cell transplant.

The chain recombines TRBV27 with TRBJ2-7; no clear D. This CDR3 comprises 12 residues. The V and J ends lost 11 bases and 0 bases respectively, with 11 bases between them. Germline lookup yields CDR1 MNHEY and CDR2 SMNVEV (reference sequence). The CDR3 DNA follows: TGTGCCGCAGGATCCCCCTCCTACGAGCAGTACTTC. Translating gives CAAGSPSYEQYF.

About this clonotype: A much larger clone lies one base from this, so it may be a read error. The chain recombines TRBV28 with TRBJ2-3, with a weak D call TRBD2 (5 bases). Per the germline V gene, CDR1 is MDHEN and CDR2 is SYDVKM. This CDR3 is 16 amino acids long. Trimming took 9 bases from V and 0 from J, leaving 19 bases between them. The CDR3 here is CARNLLAVGSTDTQYF. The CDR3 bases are TGTGCCAGAAATCTTCTAGCTGTGGGAAGCACAGATACGCAGTATTTT. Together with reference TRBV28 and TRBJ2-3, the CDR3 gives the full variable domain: DVKVTQSSRYLVKRTGEKVFLECVQDMDHENMFWYRQDPGLGLRLIYFSYDVKMKEKGDIPEGYSVSREKKERFSLILESASTNQTSMYLCARNLLAVGSTDTQYFGPGTRLTVL.

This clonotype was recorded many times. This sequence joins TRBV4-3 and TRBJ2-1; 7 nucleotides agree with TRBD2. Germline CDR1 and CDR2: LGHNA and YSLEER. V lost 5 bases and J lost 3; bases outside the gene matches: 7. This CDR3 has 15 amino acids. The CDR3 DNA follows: TGCGCCAGCAGCAACCCGGCTAGCGGCTACAATGAGCAGTTCTTC. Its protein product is CASSNPASGYNEQFF.